The 15 T cell receptor beta chains below come from one sample, sequenced in a study of beta chain features in type 1 diabetes (dated by TCRdb to between 2017 and 2018). Receptors were amplified or captured by the immunoSEQ multiplex PCR assay. The entire isolated RNA was reverse transcribed using the High Capacity cDNA Reverse Transcription Kit, and thus expressed TCRB transcripts were sequenced. Not all clones reach the TCRdb copy of this immuneACCESS table, which keeps in-frame sequences only. Checked studies attribute under half of the gap to unresolved V genes and leave the rest unexplained. This sample is represented by around 160,000 clones; 8% to 9.5% of them were singletons. Approximately 0.54% of the sample is in the top ten clones. These receptors are not linked to any known antigen. General conclusions and limits of the study: Type 1 diabetes patients showed a moderate but significant shortening of TCRB CDR3 length in all four CD4+ subsets.

Material: central memory CD4+ T cells from blood. The receptors here all came from a woman aged 18-29 years with type 1 diabetes.

This rearrangement joins TRBV29-1 to TRBJ1-2; possibly TRBD1 for D (5 bases). Trimming shortened V by 7 bases and J by 6 bases, and 12 bases separated the two germline ends. The germline gives CDR1 SQVTM, CDR2 ANQGSEA. The CDR3 runs 11 residues. CDR3 in amino acids: CSAGGRNGYTF. CDR3 DNA sequence: TGCAGCGCCGGGGGACGGAATGGCTACACCTTC.

The chain carries TRBV5-4 and TRBJ2-4; TRBD2 aligns across 8 bases. Germline values: CDR1 SGHNT, CDR2 YYREEE (reference sequence). V lost 3 bases to trimming and J lost 6 bases; unmatched junction nucleotides: 5. The length of the CDR3 is 14 residues. The CDR3 spells CASSSREGGNIQYF. For the CDR3, the DNA is TGTGCCAGCAGCTCCCGGGAGGGGGGAAACATTCAGTACTTC.

The genes are TRBV6-5 and TRBJ2-3, with 11 nucleotides matching TRBD2. Looked up from germline, CDR1 is MNHEY and CDR2 is SVGAGI. The CDR3 has 15 residues. Unmatched junction bases numbered 1, after V lost 5 bases and J lost 0 bases. The CDR3: CASSRLAGSTDTQYF. DNA of the CDR3: TGTGCCAGCAGTCGACTAGCGGGGAGCACAGATACGCAGTATTTT.

This clone was seen only once. V is TRBV2 and J is TRBJ1-2; TRBD1 aligns across 7 bases. This CDR3 has 14 amino acids. V lost 5 bases to trimming and J lost 4 bases; unmatched junction nucleotides: 7. The V gene's germline CDR1 is SNHLY and CDR2 FYNNEI. DNA for the CDR3: TGTGCCAGCAGTTTACAGGGGCGCGGCTATGGCTACACCTTC. Amino acid sequence: CASSLQGRGYGYTF.

The chain is built from TRBV7-2 and TRBJ2-3; D might be TRBD2 (6 bases). Per germline, CDR1 SGHTA and CDR2 FQGNSA. The CDR3 runs 14 residues. Trimming took 4 bases from V and 2 from J, leaving 10 bases between them. Written as DNA, the CDR3 is TGTGCCAGCAGCTCCCGGGAGCTCACAGATACGCAGTATTTT. Translated: CASSSRELTDTQYF.

Of note for this clone: The same CDR3 also results from other DNA sequences found in this sample. The chain uses TRBV6-5 and TRBJ1-5; a weak D match, TRBD1 (5 bases). The length of the CDR3 is 13 residues. Trimming removed 4 bases at V and 6 bases at J, with 10 bases between. Germline CDR1 MNHEY, CDR2 SVGAGI. The CDR3 DNA reads as TGTGCCAGCAGTTCGCAGGGCGGTCAGCCCCAGCATTTT. It encodes CASSSQGGQPQHF.

This clone was seen a few times. The chain uses TRBV7-3 and TRBJ2-5; 15 positions match TRBD2. V lost 5 bases and J lost 5; bases outside the gene matches: 6. Germline V gives CDR1 SGHTA, CDR2 FQGTGA. CDR3 length equals 16 residues. CDR3 sequence (DNA): TGTGCCAGCAGCCAAGGACTAGCGGGAGGGCCGGAGACCCAGTACTTC. The encoded protein is CASSQGLAGGPETQYF.

This rearrangement joins TRBV7-2 to TRBJ1-5; no clear D gene. Deletions cut 2 bases from V and 3 bases from J, with 5 bases between. This CDR3 has 13 amino acids. Germline assignment: CDR1 SGHTA and CDR2 FQGNSA. The CDR3: CASSLSFNQPQHF. DNA for the CDR3: TGTGCCAGCAGCTTATCCTTCAATCAGCCCCAGCATTTT.

The sample holds a few counts of this clone. The genes are TRBV21-1 and TRBJ2-5; the table's D call, TRBD1, has no DNA check behind it. TRBV21-1 is labeled a pseudogene. The CDR3 length is 16 residues. DNA of the CDR3: TGTGCCAGCAGCAATGTGACAGCCCAATTCCAAGAGACCCAGTACTTC. Its protein is CASSNVTAQFQETQYF.

This clone was counted a few times. The rearrangement joins TRBV29-1 to TRBJ2-1; D is perhaps TRBD1 (5 bases). There are 14 residues in the CDR3. The V end lost 4 bases, the J end lost 3 bases, and 13 bases lay between the germline ends. Germline CDR1 SQVTM, CDR2 ANQGSEA. The CDR3 DNA reads TGCAGCGTTGGTGGTCAGGGCAACTACAATGAGCAGTTCTTC. Its protein product is CSVGGQGNYNEQFF.

This clone was observed a few times. The rearrangement joins TRBV30 to TRBJ2-5, with 11 bases matching TRBD2. The V gene's germline CDR1 is GTSNPN and CDR2 SVGIG (reference sequence). The V segment lost 3 bases and the J segment 7 bases; nucleotides outside the gene matches: 16. The CDR3 has 17 amino acids. The DNA of the CDR3 is TGTGCCTGGAGGAGAGGGGGGGGACTAGCGGCTTTAGGGACCCAGTACTTC. This sequence encodes CAWRRGGGLAALGTQYF.

The chain employs TRBV6-1 and TRBJ2-7; 11 positions match TRBD2. The CDR3 spans 16 residues. CDR1 MNHNS and CDR2 SASEGT come from the germline V gene. J gave up 3 bases and V 1 base, and 5 bases lay outside the gene matches. CDR3 in amino acids: CASSEGASGRLYEQYF. The CDR3 region has the DNA TGTGCCAGCAGTGAAGGGGCTAGCGGGAGGCTCTACGAGCAGTACTTC.

This clone has only a few counts. The rearrangement links TRBV4-1 to TRBJ2-5; possible D gene TRBD2, 5 bases. V was shortened by 0 bases and J by 5 bases, with 13 bases between the two germline ends. In germline, CDR1 is MGHRA, CDR2 YSYEKL. The CDR3 is 15 amino acids. CDR3 in DNA: TGCGCCAGCAGCCAAGATCTGGGAGTTGGGGAGACCCAGTACTTC. It codes for CASSQDLGVGETQYF.

This chain uses TRBV4-1 with TRBJ1-6; 7 nucleotides agree with TRBD1. Germline V gene data show CDR1 as MGHRA and CDR2 as YSYEKL. This CDR3 region has 18 residues. Trimming took 3 bases from V and 8 from J; bases not matched to a gene: 16. In nucleotides, the CDR3 is TGCGCCAGCAGCCAGTTTGCTGGCAGGGGGTTTACTCATTCACCCCTCCACTTT. The encoded protein is CASSQFAGRGFTHSPLHF.

The chain combines TRBV4-3 with TRBJ2-5; TRBD2 might be the D (6 bases). The germline V gene encodes CDR1 LGHNA and CDR2 YSLEER. V lost 6 bases, J lost 6 bases, and 20 bases lay in between. The CDR3 spans 15 residues. The CDR3: CASSPSPGASQTQYF. The CDR3 DNA reads as TGCGCCAGCAGTCCGTCTCCGGGAGCAAGCCAGACCCAGTACTTC.